The rows below give T cell receptor beta chains drawn from one sample of a study of post-analysis software for immune sequencing data. TCRdb re-analysed the PCR reads in MiXCR, keeping a single row per CDR3 protein. The sample contains over 150,000 distinct CDR3 sequences, about 30% of which appear only once. The sequenced sample was blood. The receptor set was obtained from a girl aged 10-17 years with multiple sclerosis. The CDR3 runs from the conserved cysteine through the conserved F or W. D genes are given only for firm matches. Clone size is shown for a subset of rows, as once, few, many or a class of expanded clone.

TRBD2 | 15 | NA | TRBJ2-1 | TRBV18 | TGTGCCAGCTCACCCGGGATGGCGGGAGATTTTGAGCAGTTCTTC | CASSPGMAGDFEQFF
TRBD2 | 15 | few | TRBJ2-7 | TRBV12-3/TRBV12-4 | TGTGCCAGCAGTACACTAGCGGGAGGCCGCTACGAGCAGTACTTC | CASSTLAGGRYEQYF
NA | 10 | many | TRBJ2-1 | TRBV20-1 | TGCAGTGCCCGAAGTAATGAGCAGTTCTTC | CSARSNEQFF
NA | 14 | NA | TRBJ1-1 | TRBV5-1 | TGCGCCAGCAGCTTGGTGGAGGGCAACACTGAAGCTTTCTTT | CASSLVEGNTEAFF
NA | 16 | many | TRBJ2-1 | TRBV21-1 | TGTGCCAGCAGCAAAGAATCGGGACAGACCTACAATGAGCAGTTCTTC | CASSKESGQTYNEQFF
NA | 15 | once | TRBJ1-5 | TRBV28 | TGTGCCAGCAGAGAACAGGGTAATAGCAATCGGCCCCAGCATTTT | CASREQGNSNRPQHF
NA | 13 | many | TRBJ2-7 | TRBV20-1 | TGCAGTGTTGATAGCATAGGGTCCTACGAGCAGTACTTC | CSVDSIGSYEQYF
TRBD2 | 19 | NA | TRBJ2-3 | TRBV7-3 | TGTGCCAGCAGCATATTGCCCGTCTCATTAGCGGGAGGCACAGATACGCAGTATTTT | CASSILPVSLAGGTDTQYF
TRBD2 | 17 | few | TRBJ2-5 | TRBV5-8 | TGTGCCAGCAGCTTAGCCGGGACTAGCGGACCACAAGAGACCCAGTACTTC | CASSLAGTSGPQETQYF
TRBD1 | 13 | many | TRBJ2-7 | TRBV30 | TGTGCCTCCGCCCAGACAGGGGCCTACGAGCAGTACTTC | CASAQTGAYEQYF
TRBD2 | 18 | few | TRBJ2-3 | TRBV24-1 | TGTGCCACCAGTGACGCTTATGACAGCGGGATAAACACAGATACGCAGTATTTT | CATSDAYDSGINTDTQYF
TRBD2 | 14 | NA | TRBJ2-1 | TRBV2 | TGTGCCAGCAGGGGGACTAGCGGGGGAGTTGTGCAGTTCTTC | CASRGTSGGVVQFF
TRBD1 | 15 | many | TRBJ2-5 | TRBV3-1 | TGTGCCAGCAGCCGACGGACAGGGGGTCCAGAGACCCAGTACTTC | CASSRRTGGPETQYF
NA | 17 | few | TRBJ1-5 | TRBV6-6 | TGTGCCAGCAGTTACTCGATGGTAAGGACAGCAAATCAGCCCCAGCATTTT | CASSYSMVRTANQPQHF